A single T cell receptor beta chain is shown here with its context. This specimen comes from a study of human T cells and chemical hapten exposure. Study in general: Alopecia areata, totalis or universalis was found in mostly female patients.

TCRdb recomputed calls from the RACE reads with MiXCR, one row per CDR3 protein. The sample has around 120,000 distinct CDR3 sequences; roughly 13% are singletons. This sample's time point: pre-sensitization, week 0. As to treatment: therapeutic diphenylcyclopropenone sensitization with weekly scalp DPC. Trimming left V 6 bases short and J 1 base short, with 10 bases between. This CDR3 comprises 14 residues. Germline V gene sequence: CDR1 MNHNS, CDR2 SASEGT. J is TRBJ1-5 and V is TRBV6-1; possible D gene TRBD1, 6 bases. The sequences come from whole blood, collected in connection with sensitization to the hapten diphenylcyclopropenone (DPC). The receptor was isolated from a woman younger than 35 with alopecia areata. Some clones in this sample may be carry-over from other donors' samples. CDR3 coding DNA: TGTGCCAGCAGGGGGGCGCAGAGCAATCAGCCCCAGCATTTT. As protein: CASRGAQSNQPQHF.